The 9 T cell receptor beta chains presented below share a single source sample, sequenced in a study of CD8 T cells in ankylosing spondylitis. TCRdb analysed the 5' RACE reads with MiXCR anew, one entry per CDR3 protein. Seen here are under 450,000 distinct CDR3 sequences, roughly 20% observed once, and the top ten hold around 13%. Sequenced sample: blood, either unsorted or a sorted T cell fraction (not recorded which). Receptors were obtained from a male donor with ankylosing spondylitis or in good health (not recorded which).

This chain connects TRBV11-1 to TRBJ2-5, with D tentatively TRBD2 (6 bases). The CDR3 totals 15 residues. Germline V CDR1 and CDR2: SGHAT, FQDESV (reference sequence). The V end lost 5 bases, the J end lost 3 bases, and 16 bases lay between the germline ends. CDR3: CASSNRDGGKETQYF. The CDR3 nucleotides read TGTGCCAGCAGCAATCGGGACGGCGGGAAAGAGACCCAGTACTTC. Using reference TRBV11-1 and TRBJ2-5 for the parts outside the CDR3, the full variable domain is EAEVAQSPRYKITEKSQAVAFWCDPISGHATLYWYRQILGQGPELLVQFQDESVVDDSQLPKDRFSAERLKGVDSTLKIQPAELGDSAMYLCASSNRDGGKETQYFGPGTRLLVL.

A word on this clonotype: At one end the junction does not follow the germline gene, possibly because of a read error. The CDR3 DNA follows: TGCGCCAGCAGAGGGTGGGACCAGGCAACAAATGTGCAGTTCTTC. This gives the protein CASRGWDQATNVQFF. The chain combines TRBV5-1 with TRBJ2-1, with D perhaps given as TRBD1 or TRBD2 (5 bases each). This CDR3 contains 15 residues. Germline loops: CDR1 SGHRS, CDR2 YFSETQ.

The chain carries TRBV7-9 and TRBJ2-7; no firm D call. Germline loops: CDR1 SEHNR, CDR2 FQNEAQ (reference sequence). The CDR3 sequence is 15 residues long. V gave up 4 bases and J gave up 2 bases, with 15 bases separating them. The CDR3 sequence is CASSSPVGRPYEQYF. The CDR3, as DNA: TGTGCCAGCAGCTCCCCGGTTGGGCGCCCCTACGAGCAGTACTTC.

This clonotype was recorded a few times. The rearrangement uses TRBV2 and TRBJ2-5; weak D call: TRBD1 (6 bases). This CDR3 comprises 13 residues. Germline V CDR1 and CDR2: SNHLY, FYNNEI. V was cut by 6 bases and J by 5 bases, with 13 bases left in between. The DNA of the CDR3 is TGTGCCAGCAGGTCAGGGGCTCGGGAGACCCAGTACTTC. It translates to CASRSGARETQYF.

The chain joins TRBV7-9 to TRBJ2-1, with D unclear. The CDR3 is 12 amino acids. V lost 5 bases to trimming and J lost 4 bases, with 6 bases between them. Germline loops: CDR1 SEHNR, CDR2 FQNEAQ (reference sequence). In DNA, the CDR3 is TGTGCCAGCAGCGTGGGGTACAATGAGCAGTTCTTC. Translating it yields CASSVGYNEQFF.

This rearrangement joins TRBV4-2 to TRBJ1-2; TRBD1 agrees at 11 bases. The CDR3 has 14 amino acids. V shed 10 bases, J shed 4 bases, and the junction held 8 bases outside the gene matches. CDR1 is LGHNA and CDR2 is YNFKEQ in the germline V gene. The CDR3: CAMSPGTGGYGYTF. Here the CDR3 DNA reads TGTGCCATGAGCCCCGGGACAGGGGGCTATGGCTACACCTTC.

There are a few counts of this clonotype. This chain joins TRBV7-8 and TRBJ1-1; tentative D call: TRBD1 (5 bases). Germline-derived CDR1 and CDR2 are SGHVS and FQNEAQ. Trimming removed 1 base from V and 7 bases from J, with 10 bases in between. The CDR3 length is 13 residues. The CDR3 DNA follows: TGTGCCAGCAGCTTAGTAGGGGTCGGTGAAGCTTTCTTT. As protein: CASSLVGVGEAFF.

This clonotype was picked up a small number of times. The chain employs TRBV7-8 and TRBJ1-3, with 8 bases fitting TRBD1. Germline loops: CDR1 SGHVS, CDR2 FQNEAQ. J gave up 6 bases and V 1 base, and 2 bases lay outside the gene matches. The CDR3 is made up of 14 amino acids. The CDR3 loop is CASSLGQGANTIYF. DNA of the CDR3: TGTGCCAGCAGCTTAGGCCAGGGGGCAAACACCATATATTTT. The full variable domain, in which reference TRBV7-8 and TRBJ1-3 provide the parts outside the CDR3, is GAGVSQSPRYKVAKRGQDVALRCDPISGHVSLFWYQQALGQGPEFLTYFQNEAQLDKSGLPSDRFFAERPEGSVSTLKIQRTQQEDSAVYLCASSLGQGANTIYFGEGSWLTVV.

The chain uses TRBV3-1 and TRBJ2-2; D possibly matches TRBD1 or TRBD2 (5 bases each). This CDR3 contains 14 residues. V was trimmed by 5 bases and J by 4 bases, leaving 11 bases between them. CDR1 and CDR2 (germline): LGHDT, YNNKEL (reference sequence). The CDR3: CASSGWGSTGELFF. The CDR3 DNA reads TGTGCCAGCAGCGGCTGGGGGAGCACCGGGGAGCTGTTTTTT.